This T cell receptor beta chain derives from a study of control samples from healthy donors and cancer patients. Method: immunoSEQ multiplex PCR; TCRdb's copy keeps in-frame clones and lacks some. Found here are under 90,000 clones, 92% of them singletons; the top ten hold almost 6%. V was pared by 5 bases and J by 4 bases, with 3 bases of the junction left unmatched. The CDR3 has 14 residues. Germline CDR1 and CDR2: GTSNPN and SVGIG (reference sequence). Source material: blood. The clonotype was recovered from a woman aged 60-75 years in good health. This sequence joins TRBV30 and TRBJ2-2; 11 nucleotides agree with TRBD2. In nucleotides, the CDR3 is TGTGCCTGGGGAACTAGCGGGAGCACCGGGGAGCTGTTTTTT. Protein: CAWGTSGSTGELFF.